The present entry profiles one TCR beta chain with its context. The data originate from a study of shared T cell receptors in the human thymus. Assay: immunoSEQ multiplex PCR; the TCRdb copy retains only in-frame clones and omits some. Among approximately 760,000 clones listed, around 85% were seen once. CDR1 and CDR2 from the germline V gene are MNHNY and SVGAGI (reference sequence). The CDR3 is 15 amino acids. V was clipped by 5 bases and J by 1 base, with 14 bases between them. This sample also appeared in a second study, on human thymus T cells. That report notes: It was healthy Finnish infants having corrective surgery for congenital heart defects who were the donors. Thymic tissue was derived from resections collected during corrective heart surgery. Thymic and blood repertoires showed apparently biased V and J gene usage. Highly overlapping thymic repertoires among unrelated individuals were reported in related research.

This TCR derives from a girl less than two years old with a congenital heart defect. The chain combines TRBV6-6 with TRBJ1-1; the D gene is possibly TRBD1 (6 bases). The sample was thymocytes. DNA of the CDR3: TGTGCCAGCAGTCGAAGACAGGTTCAGAACACTGAAGCTTTCTTT. It codes for CASSRRQVQNTEAFF.